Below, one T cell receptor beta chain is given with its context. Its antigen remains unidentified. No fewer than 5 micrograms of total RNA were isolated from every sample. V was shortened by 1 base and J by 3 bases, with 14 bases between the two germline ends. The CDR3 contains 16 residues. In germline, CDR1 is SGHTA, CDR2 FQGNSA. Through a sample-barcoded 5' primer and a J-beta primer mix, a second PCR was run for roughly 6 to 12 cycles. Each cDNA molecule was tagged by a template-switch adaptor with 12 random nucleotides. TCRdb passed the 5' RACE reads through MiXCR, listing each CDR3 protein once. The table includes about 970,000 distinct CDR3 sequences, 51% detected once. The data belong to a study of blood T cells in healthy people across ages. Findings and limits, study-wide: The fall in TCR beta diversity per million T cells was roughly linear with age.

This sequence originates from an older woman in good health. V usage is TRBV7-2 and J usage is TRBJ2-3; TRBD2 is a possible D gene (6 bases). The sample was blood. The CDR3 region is CASSLGPRDSTDTQYF. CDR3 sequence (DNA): TGTGCCAGCAGCTTAGGACCCCGGGACTCTACAGATACGCAGTATTTT. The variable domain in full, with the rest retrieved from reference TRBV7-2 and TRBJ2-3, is GAGVSQSPSNKVTEKGKDVELRCDPISGHTALYWYRQSLGQGLEFLIYFQGNSAPDKSGLPSDRFSAERTGGSVSTLTIQRTQQEDSAVYLCASSLGPRDSTDTQYFGPGTRLTVL.